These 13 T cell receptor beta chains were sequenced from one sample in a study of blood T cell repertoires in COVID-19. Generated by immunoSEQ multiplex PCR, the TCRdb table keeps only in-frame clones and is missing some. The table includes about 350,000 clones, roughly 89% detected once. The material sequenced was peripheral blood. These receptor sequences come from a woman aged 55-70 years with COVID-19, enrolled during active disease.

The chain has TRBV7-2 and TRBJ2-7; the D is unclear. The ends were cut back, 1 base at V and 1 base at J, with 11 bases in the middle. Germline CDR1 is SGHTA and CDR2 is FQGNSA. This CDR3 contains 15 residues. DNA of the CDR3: TGTGCCAGCAGCTTAGGGGCCGTACAGTCCTACGAGCAGTACTTC. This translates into CASSLGAVQSYEQYF.

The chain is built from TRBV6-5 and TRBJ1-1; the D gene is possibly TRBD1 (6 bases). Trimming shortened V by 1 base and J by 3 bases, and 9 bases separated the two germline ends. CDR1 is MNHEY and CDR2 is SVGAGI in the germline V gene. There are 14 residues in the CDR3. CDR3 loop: CASSYLGADTEAFF. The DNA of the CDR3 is TGTGCCAGCAGTTACTTGGGGGCCGACACTGAAGCTTTCTTT.

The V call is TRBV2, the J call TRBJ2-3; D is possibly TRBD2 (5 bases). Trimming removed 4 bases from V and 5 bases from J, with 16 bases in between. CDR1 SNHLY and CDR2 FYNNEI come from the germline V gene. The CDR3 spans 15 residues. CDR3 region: CASSGRSLGIDTQYF. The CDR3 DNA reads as TGTGCCAGCAGTGGGAGGTCATTAGGAATAGATACGCAGTATTTT.

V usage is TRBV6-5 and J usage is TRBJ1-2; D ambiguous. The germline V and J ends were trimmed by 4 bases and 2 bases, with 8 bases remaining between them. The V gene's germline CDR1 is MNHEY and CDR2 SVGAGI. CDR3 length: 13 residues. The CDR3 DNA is TGTGCCAGCAGTTTAGGCAGGAACTATGGCTACACCTTC. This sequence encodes CASSLGRNYGYTF.

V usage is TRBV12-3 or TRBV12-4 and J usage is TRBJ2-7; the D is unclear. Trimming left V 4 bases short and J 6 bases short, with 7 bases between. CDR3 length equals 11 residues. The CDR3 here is CASSSDSEQYF. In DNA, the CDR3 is TGTGCCAGCAGTTCAGACTCCGAGCAGTACTTC.

CDR3 in DNA: TGTGCCAGCAGCTCGTACAGGGCTGATAATTCACCCCTCCACTTT. Encoded protein: CASSSYRADNSPLHF. The chain is built from TRBV27 and TRBJ1-6; D may be TRBD1 (6 bases). Germline V gene lookup returns CDR1 MNHEY and CDR2 SMNVEV (reference sequence). Trimming took off 6 bases at V and 5 bases at J, with 14 bases between the two ends. The CDR3 covers 15 residues.

CDR3 coding DNA: TGTGCCAGTAGTATACCCGGCGAGCAGTACTTC. This sequence encodes CASSIPGEQYF. This sequence joins TRBV19 and TRBJ2-7; D is ambiguous. The V and J ends lost 2 bases and 6 bases respectively, with 5 bases between them. Germline lookup yields CDR1 LNHDA and CDR2 SQIVND (reference sequence). This CDR3 is 11 amino acids long.

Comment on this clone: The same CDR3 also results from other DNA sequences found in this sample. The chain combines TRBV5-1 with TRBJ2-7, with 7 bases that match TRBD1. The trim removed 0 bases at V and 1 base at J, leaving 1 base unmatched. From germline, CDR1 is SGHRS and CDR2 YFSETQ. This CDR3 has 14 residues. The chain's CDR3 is CASSLGDRSYEQYF. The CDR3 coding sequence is TGCGCCAGCAGCTTGGGGGACAGATCCTACGAGCAGTACTTC.

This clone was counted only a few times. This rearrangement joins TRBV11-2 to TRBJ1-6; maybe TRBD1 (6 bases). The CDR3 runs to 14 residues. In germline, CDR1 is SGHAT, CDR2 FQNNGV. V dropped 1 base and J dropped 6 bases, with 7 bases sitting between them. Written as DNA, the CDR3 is TGTGCCAGCAGCTTAGGGACAGCTAATTCACCCCTCCACTTT. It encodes CASSLGTANSPLHF.

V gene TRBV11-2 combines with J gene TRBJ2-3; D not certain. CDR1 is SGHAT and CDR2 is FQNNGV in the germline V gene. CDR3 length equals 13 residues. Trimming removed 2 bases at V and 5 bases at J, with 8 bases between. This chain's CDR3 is CASSLWAGDTQYF. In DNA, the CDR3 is TGTGCCAGCAGCTTATGGGCTGGAGATACGCAGTATTTT.

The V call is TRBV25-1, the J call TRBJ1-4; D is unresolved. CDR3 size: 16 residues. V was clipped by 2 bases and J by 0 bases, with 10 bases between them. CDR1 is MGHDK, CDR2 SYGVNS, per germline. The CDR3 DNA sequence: TGTGCCAGCAGTGAACAGTCCTTTACAACTAATGAAAAACTGTTTTTT. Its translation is CASSEQSFTTNEKLFF.

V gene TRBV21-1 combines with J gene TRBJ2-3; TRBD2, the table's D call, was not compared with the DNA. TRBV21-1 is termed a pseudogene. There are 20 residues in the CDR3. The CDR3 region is CASSKVERESYPGGADTQYF. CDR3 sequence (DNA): TGTGCCAGCAGCAAAGTTGAAAGGGAATCTTACCCCGGGGGTGCAGATACGCAGTATTTT.

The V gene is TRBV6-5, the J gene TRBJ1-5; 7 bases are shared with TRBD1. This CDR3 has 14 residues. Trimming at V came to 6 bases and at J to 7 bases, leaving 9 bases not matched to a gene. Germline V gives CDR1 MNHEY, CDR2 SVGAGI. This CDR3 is CASSLRGEEQPQHF. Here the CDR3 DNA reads TGTGCCAGCAGCCTCAGGGGGGAAGAGCAGCCCCAGCATTTT.